This T cell receptor beta chain was documented in a study of cytomegalovirus exposure and HLA in healthy donors (dated by TCRdb to the late 2010s). In terms of the full investigation: A later analysis indicated that the 130 or so validation repertoires were generated on the platform also employed for the 700 or so repertoires of the first cohort. The study aimed to test whether signatures of past pathogen exposure could be identified by cataloging public T cell receptors. Along with the approximately 700-subject first cohort, a separate validation cohort of approximately 110 different subjects was used. High-throughput TCR immunosequencing, statistical association of individual TCRs with disease status, and machine learning were combined to predict cytomegalovirus infection status.

Paper-wide results and their limitations: A later analysis lacked HLA typing for the validation cohort, so it scored co-occurrence in that cohort across all 110 or so repertoires. The classifier was reported to diagnose cytomegalovirus status with high specificity and sensitivity in both the original cohort and the validation cohort. The authors suggested that the approach could potentially be extended to other disease states and immunological phenotypes. Most TCR sequences were observed very rarely across donors, whereas some public TCRs were present in many individuals. A few of the identified cytomegalovirus-associated TCR beta chains were confirmed in vitro to be specific for cytomegalovirus antigens. A total of 150 or so TCR beta chains were listed by the study as associated with cytomegalovirus. Subsequent analysis determined that TCRs grouped into clusters in the first cohort also showed a tendency toward co-occurrence across the approximately 120 validation repertoires, and approximately 94% of cluster scores exceeded 0.

Donors formed part of the validation cohort, which comprised about 120 subjects and was distinct from the first cohort of 690 or so subjects. As for this clone: Its specific antigen is unknown. Base qualities are not provided; no much larger clone lies one nucleotide away.

Receptors were amplified or captured by the immunoSEQ multiplex PCR assay. As for how the authors treated the data: A statistical classification framework was developed to diagnose cytomegalovirus status using the catalog of TCR beta chain sequences. Sourced from immuneACCESS, this table was stored by TCRdb with only in-frame sequences that have V and J called. A share of the clones is absent; for the studies checked, an unresolved V gene accounts for under half, and the remainder has no known explanation. D and trimming were read from the DNA, whereas the V and J calls and clone size are those reported in that table. The sample records about 330,000 clones, approximately 90% of which are singletons. The ten largest clones represent roughly 1.2% of the sample. From the germline V gene, CDR1 is MNHNS and CDR2 is SASEGT. Trimming removed 11 bases from V and 5 bases from J, leaving 16 bases between the germline ends. There are 14 amino acids in the CDR3, from cysteine to phenylalanine inclusive. Left in the record is the CDR3 DNA by itself, 42 bases read in frame from the first base.

Specimen: PBMCs. This sequence originates from a woman between 25 and 40 years old in good health and CMV-seropositive. The chain is assembled from TRBV6-1 and TRBJ1-6; TRBD1 is perhaps the D gene, given 5 matching bases. CDR3 protein: CAALRDPHNSPLHF. The base sequence is TGTGCCGCCCTTCGGGACCCCCATAATTCACCCCTCCACTTT.